The text below deals with one T cell receptor (beta chain). Its specificity is unknown. This specimen comes from a study of TIL therapy for anti-PD-1-resistant metastatic lung cancer. Study observations and caveats: TIL clonotype persistence in blood showed no apparent association with response.

CDR1 is MDHEN, CDR2 SYDVKM, per germline. The CDR3 covers 13 residues. With 6 bases removed from V and 3 bases from J, the gap between germline ends came to 9 bases. The libraries were made with immunoSEQ v3. Each library reached 1.9 million or so read pairs, or 5-6 million at deep level. Clones were sequenced by immunoSEQ multiplex PCR, and TCRdb holds only the in-frame ones, with some missing. Of about 59,000 clones in the sample, about 70% were seen once. Specified time point: pre-treatment sample, taken before nivolumab and TIL therapy. Adults with stage 4 NSCLC were enrolled in a phase I trial. The specimen comprised blood, sampled at baseline. The chain has TRBV28 and TRBJ1-5; D not certain. This TCR came from a person aged 25 to 80 with non-small cell lung cancer. The CDR3 DNA reads TGTGCCAGCAGAAAACAGCCCAATCAGCCCCAGCATTTT. This translates into CASRKQPNQPQHF.